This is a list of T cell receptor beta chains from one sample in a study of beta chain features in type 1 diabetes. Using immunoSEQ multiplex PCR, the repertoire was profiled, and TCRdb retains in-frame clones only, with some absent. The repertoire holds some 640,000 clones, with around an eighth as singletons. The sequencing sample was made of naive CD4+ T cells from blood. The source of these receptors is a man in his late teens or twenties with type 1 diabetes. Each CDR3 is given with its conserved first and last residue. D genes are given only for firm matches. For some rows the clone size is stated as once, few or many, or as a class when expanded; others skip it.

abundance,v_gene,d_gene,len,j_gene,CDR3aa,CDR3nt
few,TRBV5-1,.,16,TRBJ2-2,CASSLAGSVPTGELFF,TGCGCCAGCAGCTTGGCCGGCTCCGTCCCCACCGGGGAGCTGTTTTTT
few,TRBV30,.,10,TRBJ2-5,CAWSASEQYF,TGTGCCTGGAGTGCCTCTGAGCAGTACTTC
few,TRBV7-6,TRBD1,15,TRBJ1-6,CASSLADREGSPLHF,TGTGCCAGCAGCTTAGCGGACAGGGAGGGTTCACCCCTCCACTTT
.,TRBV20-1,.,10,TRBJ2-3,CSASGDTQYF,TGCAGTGCGAGTGGAGATACGCAGTATTTT
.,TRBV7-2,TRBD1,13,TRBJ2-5,CASSPGQGETQYF,TGTGCCAGCAGCCCCGGACAGGGAGAGACCCAGTACTTC
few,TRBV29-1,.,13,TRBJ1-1,CSAVRIMNTEAFF,TGCAGCGCGGTTCGCATCATGAACACTGAAGCTTTCTTT
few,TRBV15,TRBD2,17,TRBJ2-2,CATSRNIAGVGTGELFF,TGTGCCACCAGCAGGAACATAGCGGGAGTAGGCACCGGGGAGCTGTTTTTT
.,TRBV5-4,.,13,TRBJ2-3,CASSLLGSDTQYF,TGTGCCAGCAGCCTTCTAGGGTCAGATACGCAGTATTTT
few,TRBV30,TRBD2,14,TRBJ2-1,CAWNSLAGVDEQFF,TGTGCCTGGAACAGCCTAGCGGGAGTGGATGAGCAGTTCTTC
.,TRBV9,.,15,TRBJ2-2,CASSVGATHTGELFF,TGTGCCAGCAGCGTAGGGGCGACTCACACCGGGGAGCTGTTTTTT
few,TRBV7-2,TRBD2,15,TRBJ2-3,CASSSLAGVADTQYF,TGTGCCAGCAGCTCATTAGCGGGGGTGGCAGATACGCAGTATTTT
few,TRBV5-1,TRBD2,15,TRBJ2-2,CASSLTSGSIRELFF,TGCGCCAGCAGCTTGACTAGCGGGAGCATCCGGGAGCTGTTTTTT
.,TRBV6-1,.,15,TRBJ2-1,CASSEHRGGRNEQFF,TGTGCCAGCAGTGAGCACAGGGGAGGCCGTAATGAGCAGTTCTTC
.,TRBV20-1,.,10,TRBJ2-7,CSAWAHEQYF,TGCAGTGCTTGGGCCCACGAGCAGTACTTC
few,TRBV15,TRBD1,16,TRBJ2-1,CATSSRSGQGGDEQFF,TGTGCCACCAGCAGCCGAAGCGGACAGGGTGGCGATGAGCAGTTCTTC
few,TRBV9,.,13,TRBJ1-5,CASSVGLNQPQHF,TGTGCCAGCAGCGTAGGGCTCAATCAGCCCCAGCATTTT
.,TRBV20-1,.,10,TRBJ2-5,CKIGKETQYF,TGCAAAATAGGGAAGGAGACCCAGTACTTC
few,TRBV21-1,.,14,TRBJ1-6,CASSKGDRNSPLHF,TGTGCCAGCAGCAAAGGGGACCGGAATTCACCCCTCCACTTT
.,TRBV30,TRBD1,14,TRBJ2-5,CASQPHRGEETQYF,TGTGCCTCCCAACCCCACAGGGGCGAAGAGACCCAGTACTTC
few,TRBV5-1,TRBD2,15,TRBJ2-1,CASSPGTSGSGEQFF,TGCGCCAGCAGCCCCGGGACTAGCGGGAGCGGTGAGCAGTTCTTC
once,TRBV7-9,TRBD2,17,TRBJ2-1,CASSFASGLADYNEQFF,TGTGCCAGCAGCTTCGCCTCGGGACTAGCGGACTACAATGAGCAGTTCTTC
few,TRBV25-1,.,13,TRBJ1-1,CASATSGSAEAFF,TGTGCCAGCGCGACCTCGGGGAGCGCTGAAGCTTTCTTT
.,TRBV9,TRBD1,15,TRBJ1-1,CASSARGQGAAEAFF,TGTGCCAGCAGCGCCAGAGGACAGGGTGCGGCTGAAGCTTTCTTT
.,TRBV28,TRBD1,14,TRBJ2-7,CASSFGTGRYEQYF,TGTGCCAGCAGTTTTGGGACAGGGCGCTACGAGCAGTACTTC
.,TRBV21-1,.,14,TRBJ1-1,CASSNRGLDTEAFF,TGTGCCAGCAGCAATCGGGGGTTGGACACTGAAGCTTTCTTT
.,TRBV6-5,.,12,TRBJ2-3,CASSSRRDTQYF,TGTGCCAGCAGCTCCCGCAGGGATACGCAGTATTTT
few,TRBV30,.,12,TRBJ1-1,CAWTSQAYRAFF,TGTGCCTGGACTTCCCAAGCGTACCGAGCTTTCTTT
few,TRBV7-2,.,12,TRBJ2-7,CASSLEVGQQYF,TGTGCCAGCAGCTTAGAGGTAGGACAGCAGTACTTC
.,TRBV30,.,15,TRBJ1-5,CAWSLRALLHQPQHF,TGTGCCTGGAGTCTGCGGGCGCTCCTTCATCAGCCCCAGCATTTT
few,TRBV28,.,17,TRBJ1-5,CASSPGGPLYSNQPQHF,TGTGCCAGCTCGCCCGGGGGACCTCTATATAGCAATCAGCCCCAGCATTTT
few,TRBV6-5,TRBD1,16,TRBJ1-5,CASSYSGTGVAQPQHF,TGTGCCAGCAGTTACTCCGGGACAGGGGTAGCTCAGCCCCAGCATTTT
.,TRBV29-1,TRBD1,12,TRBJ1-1,CSVGDRAAEAFF,TGCAGCGTGGGGGACAGGGCCGCTGAAGCTTTCTTT
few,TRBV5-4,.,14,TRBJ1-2,CASSPNREGGGYTF,TGTGCCAGCAGCCCGAACAGGGAAGGTGGGGGCTACACCTTC
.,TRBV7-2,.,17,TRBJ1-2,CASRLTRGQSSSYGYTF,TGTGCCAGCAGACTAACTCGAGGACAGAGCTCCTCCTATGGCTACACCTTC
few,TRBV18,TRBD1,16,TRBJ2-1,CASSPTRDRHYNEQFF,TGTGCCAGCTCACCGACTCGGGACAGACACTACAATGAGCAGTTCTTC
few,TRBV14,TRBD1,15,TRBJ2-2,CASSPDRGFSGELFF,TGTGCCAGCAGCCCGGACAGGGGCTTCTCCGGGGAGCTGTTTTTT
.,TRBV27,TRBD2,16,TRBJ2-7,CASSTLQRESSFEQYF,TGTGCCAGCAGTACCCTTCAGCGGGAGTCCTCCTTTGAGCAGTACTTC
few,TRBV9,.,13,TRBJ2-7,CASSVEEGAEQYF,TGTGCCAGCAGCGTAGAGGAGGGTGCCGAGCAGTACTTC
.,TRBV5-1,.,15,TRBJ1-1,CASSAAGSGDTEAFF,TGCGCCAGCAGTGCTGCCGGCAGTGGAGACACTGAAGCTTTCTTT
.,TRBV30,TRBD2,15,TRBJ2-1,CAWSRLADSYNEQFF,TGTGCCTGGAGTAGACTAGCGGACTCCTACAATGAGCAGTTCTTC
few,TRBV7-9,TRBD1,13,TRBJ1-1,CASSATGGGQAFF,TGTGCCAGCAGCGCCACAGGGGGCGGGCAAGCTTTCTTT
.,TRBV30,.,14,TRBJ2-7,CAWNRGSKSYEQYF,TGTGCCTGGAATCGAGGGTCCAAATCCTACGAGCAGTACTTC
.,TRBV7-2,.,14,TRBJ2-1,CASSLYWGPNEQFF,TGTGCCAGCAGCTTATATTGGGGCCCCAATGAGCAGTTCTTC
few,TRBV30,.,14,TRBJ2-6,CAWRAWWGANVLTF,TGTGCCTGGAGAGCCTGGTGGGGAGCCAACGTCCTGACTTTC
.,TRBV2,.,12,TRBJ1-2,CASKAGTYGYTF,TGTGCCAGCAAAGCAGGCACCTATGGCTACACCTTC
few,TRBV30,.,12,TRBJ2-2,CAWRGLTGELFF,TGTGCCTGGAGGGGCCTTACCGGGGAGCTGTTTTTT
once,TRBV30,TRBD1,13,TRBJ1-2,CAWSGQGGAGYTF,TGTGCCTGGAGTGGACAGGGGGGTGCTGGCTACACCTTC
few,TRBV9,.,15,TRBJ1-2,CASSVEERGRNGYTF,TGTGCCAGCAGCGTAGAGGAGAGGGGGAGGAATGGCTACACCTTC
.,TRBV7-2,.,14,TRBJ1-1,CASSRSRGNTEAFF,TGTGCCAGCAGCCGGTCCAGGGGGAACACTGAAGCTTTCTTT